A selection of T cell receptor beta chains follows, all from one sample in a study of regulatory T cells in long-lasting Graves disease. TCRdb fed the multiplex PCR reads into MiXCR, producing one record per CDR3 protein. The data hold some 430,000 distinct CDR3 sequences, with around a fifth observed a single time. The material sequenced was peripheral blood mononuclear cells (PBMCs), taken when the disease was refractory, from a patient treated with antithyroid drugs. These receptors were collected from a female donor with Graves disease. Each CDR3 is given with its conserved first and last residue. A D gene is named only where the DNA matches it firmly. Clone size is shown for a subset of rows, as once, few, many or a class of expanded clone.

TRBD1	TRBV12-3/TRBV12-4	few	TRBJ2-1	TGTGCCAGCAGCATCGACAGGGATGAGCAGTTCTTC	CASSIDRDEQFF
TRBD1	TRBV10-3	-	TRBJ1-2	TGTGCCATCAGTGAAAAACAGGGGGAGCTCAGCTACACCTTC	CAISEKQGELSYTF
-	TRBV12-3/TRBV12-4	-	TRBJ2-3	TGTGCCAGCAGTGACCTGGGGGCAGATACGCAGTATTTT	CASSDLGADTQYF
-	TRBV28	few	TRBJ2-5	TGTGCCAGCAGTTCTAGCTGGACCCAGTACTTC	CASSSSWTQYF
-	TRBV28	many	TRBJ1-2	TGTGCCAGCAGTCCCGCCGGGACCGTGGAGGGCTACACCTTC	CASSPAGTVEGYTF
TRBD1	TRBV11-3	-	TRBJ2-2	TGTGCCAGCAGCTTGGACAGGGGGTCTTCTCCCGGGGAGCTGTTTTTT	CASSLDRGSSPGELFF
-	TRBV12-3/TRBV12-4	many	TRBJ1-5	TGTGCCAGCATAAACTTCCAGGGGCTTTATAGCAATCAGCCCCAGCATTTT	CASINFQGLYSNQPQHF
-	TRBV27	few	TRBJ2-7	TGTGCCAGCACCTCGAAGGGGCGGGCATTCGGACACGAGCAGTACTTC	CASTSKGRAFGHEQYF
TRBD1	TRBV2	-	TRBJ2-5	TGTGCCAGCAGCCCAGCCGGGACAGGGGTCATCACGGGGACCCAGTACTTC	CASSPAGTGVITGTQYF
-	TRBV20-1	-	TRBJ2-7	TGCAGTGCTGGTGGATCCACCTACGAGCAGTACTTC	CSAGGSTYEQYF
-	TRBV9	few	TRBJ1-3	TGTGCCAGCAGCGTAGACCTTTCGGAGCCCGGAAACACCATATATTTT	CASSVDLSEPGNTIYF
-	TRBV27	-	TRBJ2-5	TGTGCCAGCAGTTTTCAGGGCTACCAAGAGACCCAGTACTTC	CASSFQGYQETQYF
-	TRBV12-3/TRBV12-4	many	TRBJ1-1	TGTGCCAGCAGCCCGGCACGGGGACGAAACATGAACACTGAAGCTTTCTTT	CASSPARGRNMNTEAFF
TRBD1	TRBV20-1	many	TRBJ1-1	TGCAGTGCTAGCAAGGGGGCGCACACTGAAGCTTTCTTT	CSASKGAHTEAFF
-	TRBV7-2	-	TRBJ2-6	TGTGCCAGCAGTCTGGACAGAAGTAATACTGGGGCCAACGTCCTGACTTTC	CASSLDRSNTGANVLTF
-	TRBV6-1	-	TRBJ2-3	TGTGCCAGTCCGGACCTTTCCACAGATACGCAGTATTTT	CASPDLSTDTQYF